This T cell receptor (beta chain) was sequenced in a study of early T cells in non-severe SARS-CoV-2 infection. This clonotype has a count of ten or more. TCRdb re-analysed the 5' RACE reads in MiXCR, keeping a single row per CDR3 protein. This table holds fewer than 85,000 distinct CDR3 sequences, less than 20% found once. Trimming at V came to 7 bases and at J to 3 bases, leaving 7 bases not matched to a gene. The CDR3 contains 14 residues. Germline lookup yields CDR1 SQVTM and CDR2 ANQGSEA. V is TRBV29-1 and J is TRBJ2-2, with TRBD1 matching 8 bases. The specimen was whole blood. The receptor was derived from an adult who was a healthcare worker with PCR-confirmed SARS-CoV-2 infection or an uninfected control (not recorded which). The CDR3 coding sequence is TGCAGCGCCTCCCAGGGGGCGGACACCGGGGAGCTGTTTTTT. Translated: CSASQGADTGELFF.